The 14 T cell receptor beta chains listed next were all sequenced from one sample in a study of T-cell memory formation after mild COVID-19. TCRdb fed the 5' RACE reads into MiXCR, producing one record per CDR3 protein. The sample contains about 150,000 distinct CDR3 sequences, 10% to 15% of which appear only once. Sequencing was performed on PBMCs or a T cell subset sorted from them (not recorded which). Receptors were obtained from a man younger than 30 who had mild COVID-19 (a few samples of this study predate the infection). Cell type and time point are not known.

The chain links TRBV2 to TRBJ2-3, with D unclear. Germline values: CDR1 SNHLY, CDR2 FYNNEI. The germline V and J ends were trimmed by 8 bases and 2 bases, with 5 bases remaining between them. This CDR3 spans 11 amino acids. In nucleotides, the CDR3 is TGTGCCAGCCCGTCCACAGATACGCAGTATTTT. Amino acid sequence: CASPSTDTQYF.

This clonotype was counted between two and nine times. The chain carries TRBV4-2 and TRBJ2-5; no firm D call. Germline CDR1 LGHNA, CDR2 YNFKEQ. The CDR3 has 15 amino acids. V gave up 0 bases and J gave up 5 bases, with 13 bases separating them. CDR3 sequence (DNA): TGTGCCAGCAGCCAAGAAAGCAGGCTTTGGGAGACCCAGTACTTC. Encoded protein: CASSQESRLWETQYF.

This clonotype has a handful of counts. The chain carries TRBV20-1 and TRBJ1-3; D remains ambiguous. This CDR3 spans 14 amino acids. V gave up 5 bases and J gave up 2 bases, with 13 bases separating them. Germline CDR1 is DFQATT and CDR2 is SNEGSKA (reference sequence). The CDR3 is CSAPSGSAGNTIYF. The CDR3 nucleotides read TGCAGTGCTCCCTCGGGATCCGCTGGAAACACCATATATTTT.

In DNA form, the CDR3 reads TGTGCCAGCAGTTACCGCGACAGAGCCTACGAGCAGTACTTC. Protein sequence: CASSYRDRAYEQYF. The chain couples TRBV6-5 to TRBJ2-7; TRBD1 might be the D (5 bases). This CDR3 is built from 14 residues. Trimming stripped 2 bases from V and 2 bases from J, with 10 bases between. Germline CDR1 reads MNHEY; CDR2 reads SVGAGI.

V gene TRBV11-2 combines with J gene TRBJ2-3; 9 bases line up with TRBD1. The CDR3 spans 16 residues. Germline V gene data show CDR1 as SGHAT and CDR2 as FQNNGV. J lost 2 bases, V lost 4 bases, and 7 bases had no gene match. Here the CDR3 reads CASSSGQGWDTDTQYF. For the CDR3, the DNA is TGTGCCAGCAGCTCGGGACAGGGATGGGACACAGATACGCAGTATTTT.

This clonotype was recorded a few times. The genes are TRBV4-1 and TRBJ1-5; a possible D gene is TRBD1 (5 bases). The V gene lost 1 base and the J gene lost 7 bases, with 11 bases spanning the gap. The germline V gene encodes CDR1 MGHRA and CDR2 YSYEKL. The CDR3 contains 14 residues. CDR3 nucleotide sequence: TGCGCCAGCAGCCAAGGGGGACCCAGACAGCCCCAGCATTTT. As protein: CASSQGGPRQPQHF.

There are a few counts of this clonotype. The chain couples TRBV5-1 to TRBJ1-5; tentatively, D is TRBD1 (5 bases). The CDR3 runs 13 residues. Germline-derived CDR1 and CDR2 are SGHRS and YFSETQ. V gave up 0 bases and J gave up 5 bases, with 6 bases separating them. Here the CDR3 DNA reads TGCGCCAGCAGCTTGGCGGGGGATCAGCCCCAGCATTTT. It codes for CASSLAGDQPQHF.

The table lists this clonotype with a few counts. The chain employs TRBV9 and TRBJ2-3; 7 bases are shared with TRBD2. V lost 3 bases and J lost 11; bases outside the gene matches: 18. Germline assignment: CDR1 SGDLS and CDR2 YYNGEE. The CDR3 runs to 16 residues. The CDR3 sequence: CASSARLANSPGVQYF. The CDR3 DNA reads TGTGCCAGCAGCGCCCGACTAGCAAACTCTCCTGGTGTGCAGTATTTT. The full variable domain, completed using reference TRBV9 and TRBJ2-3, is DSGVTQTPKHLITATGQRVTLRCSPRSGDLSVYWYQQSLDQGLQFLIQYYNGEERAKGNILERFSAQQFPDLHSELNLSSLELGDSALYFCASSARLANSPGVQYFGPGTRLTVL.

This clonotype appeared a few times. The V and J genes are TRBV4-3 and TRBJ2-5, with D uncertain. Trimming took off 5 bases at V and 3 bases at J, with 16 bases between the two ends. The CDR3 is 15 amino acids. Germline V CDR1 and CDR2: LGHNA, YSLEER. This chain's CDR3 is CASSFGPRSEETQYF. CDR3 bases: TGCGCCAGCAGCTTCGGACCCCGATCGGAAGAGACCCAGTACTTC.

This clonotype was seen a handful of times. The J gene is TRBJ1-5, the V gene TRBV5-5, with a possible D match to TRBD1 (5 bases). This CDR3 spans 15 amino acids. The V gene's germline CDR1 is SGHKS and CDR2 YYEKEE (reference sequence). V shed 2 bases and J shed 5 bases, with 14 bases lying between them. The CDR3 bases are TGTGCCAGCAGCTTTTTCGGCCAGGGTGATCAGCCCCAGCATTTT. Its translation: CASSFFGQGDQPQHF.

The rearrangement joins TRBV5-4 to TRBJ1-1, with 9 bases matching TRBD1. Germline V gives CDR1 SGHNT, CDR2 YYREEE (reference sequence). CDR3 size: 16 residues. The ends lost 4 bases at V and 5 bases at J; junction bases unmatched: 12. The CDR3: CASSHSPGQGGTEAFF. DNA for the CDR3: TGTGCCAGCAGCCATTCTCCGGGACAGGGAGGAACTGAAGCTTTCTTT.

The J gene is TRBJ2-1, the V gene TRBV20-1; 10 bases fit TRBD2. Germline V CDR1 and CDR2: DFQATT, SNEGSKA (reference sequence). The CDR3 contains 15 residues. With V trimmed by 2 bases and J by 6 bases, 7 bases remained unmatched. The CDR3 loop is CSARYQSSGGNEQFF. As DNA, the CDR3 is TGCAGTGCTAGATATCAGTCTAGCGGGGGCAATGAGCAGTTCTTC.

This clonotype was seen more than once but under ten times. This rearrangement joins TRBV7-3 to TRBJ2-3, with D possibly TRBD2 on 7 matching bases. Germline V gene sequence: CDR1 SGHTA, CDR2 FQGTGA. The CDR3 has 16 residues. Trimming stripped 6 bases from V and 4 bases from J, with 20 bases between. DNA of the CDR3: TGTGCCAGCAGTACACCGGGACTCGGGGGGCCAGATACGCAGTATTTT. It specifies CASSTPGLGGPDTQYF.

The gene calls are TRBV9 and TRBJ2-5, with D tentatively TRBD1 or TRBD2 (5 bases each). The germline gives CDR1 SGDLS, CDR2 YYNGEE. The CDR3 loop spans 15 amino acids. V was cut by 0 bases and J by 3 bases, with 12 bases left in between. For the CDR3, the DNA is TGTGCCAGCAGCGTAGGGGGGTTTACCGAAGAGACCCAGTACTTC. The encoded protein is CASSVGGFTEETQYF.